Sequencing of this T cell receptor (beta chain) was carried out in a study of regulatory T cells in long-lasting Graves disease. About the study: Patients newly diagnosed with Graves' had been on antithyroid drugs for under 3 months.

Stated time point: newly diagnosed GD, antithyroid drugs for less than 3 months. Following extraction of RNA from PBMCs, that RNA was used to make the TCR library. The TCR beta library used iRepertoire HTBI primers with Arm-PCR amplification of CDR3. One entry per CDR3 protein, called by TCRdb with MiXCR from the multiplex PCR reads. Of 530,000 or so distinct CDR3 sequences listed, approximately 15% are singletons. This clonotype was seen repeatedly, ten times or more. These data were also filed under a second study, of T cells in Graves' hyperthyroidism and ophthalmopathy. That paper adds: Clonotypes that were expanded in thyroid above 0.001 mostly appeared in blood too.

The specimen was peripheral blood mononuclear cells (PBMCs), collected at new diagnosis, from a patient treated with antithyroid drugs. The clonotype comes from a man aged 30 to 39 with Graves disease.

The CDR3: CSVEAEGLDGYTF. CDR3 coding DNA: TGCAGCGTTGAAGCCGAGGGGTTAGATGGCTACACCTTC. The chain uses TRBV29-1 and TRBJ1-2; D is possibly TRBD1 (5 bases). From germline, CDR1 is SQVTM and CDR2 ANQGSEA. V gave up 1 base and J gave up 6 bases, with 12 bases separating them. This CDR3 is 13 amino acids long.